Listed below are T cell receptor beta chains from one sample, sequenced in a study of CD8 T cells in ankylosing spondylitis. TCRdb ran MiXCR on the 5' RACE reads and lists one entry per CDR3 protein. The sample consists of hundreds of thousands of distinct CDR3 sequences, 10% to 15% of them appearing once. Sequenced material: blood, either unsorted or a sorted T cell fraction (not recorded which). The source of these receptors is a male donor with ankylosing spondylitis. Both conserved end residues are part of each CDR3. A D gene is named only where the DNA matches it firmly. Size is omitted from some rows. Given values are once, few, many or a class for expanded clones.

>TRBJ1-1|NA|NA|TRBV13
TGTGCCAGCAGCTTCCCAGTAGGGACGAACACTGAAGCTTTCTTT
CASSFPVGTNTEAFF
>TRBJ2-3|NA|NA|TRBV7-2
TGTGCCAGCACATTGGGTACCGATACGCAGTATTTT
CASTLGTDTQYF
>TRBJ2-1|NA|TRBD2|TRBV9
TGTGCCAGCAGCGTAACGGGGGGGCACAATGAGCAGTTCTTC
CASSVTGGHNEQFF
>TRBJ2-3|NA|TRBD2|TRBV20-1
TGCAGTGCTAGAGCCGGGCTAGCGGGAGGCACAGATACGCAGTATTTT
CSARAGLAGGTDTQYF
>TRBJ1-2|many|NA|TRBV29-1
TGCAGCGCCCGTCAGGGCAGGGATGTTGGTGGCTACACCTTC
CSARQGRDVGGYTF
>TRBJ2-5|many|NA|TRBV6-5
TGTGCCAGCAGTTACCGGCGGGGTGAGACCCAGTACTTC
CASSYRRGETQYF
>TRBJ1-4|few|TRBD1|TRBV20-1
TGCAGTGCTAGGCAGGCAGGGGGGGAAAAACTGTTTTTT
CSARQAGGEKLFF
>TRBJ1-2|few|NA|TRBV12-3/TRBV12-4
TGTGCCAGCAGTTTAGCAACCATTAACTATGGCTACACCTTC
CASSLATINYGYTF
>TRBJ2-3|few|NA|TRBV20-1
TGCAGTGCTAGATCTTCTATTACGGATACGCAGTATTTT
CSARSSITDTQYF
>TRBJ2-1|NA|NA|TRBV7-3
TGTGCCAGCAGCTTATACTCAGACAATGAGCAGTTCTTC
CASSLYSDNEQFF